Listed below are T cell receptor beta chains from one sample, sequenced in a study of T cells in Graves' hyperthyroidism and ophthalmopathy. TCRdb reanalysed the multiplex PCR reads using MiXCR and keeps one entry per CDR3 protein. The repertoire holds around 450,000 distinct CDR3 sequences, with approximately 15% as singletons. The material sequenced was blood. The receptor source for this set is a woman younger than 30 with Graves' hyperthyroidism. Each CDR3 is given with its conserved first and last residue. A D gene is named only where the DNA matches it firmly. Some rows mark clone size as missing; the rest say once, few, many or name a class of expanded clone.

D,V,size,J,DNA,CDR3
TRBD2,TRBV7-2,once,TRBJ2-3,TGTGCCAGCAGCCTACTAGCGGGAGCGGAGGATACGCAGTATTTT,CASSLLAGAEDTQYF
TRBD2,TRBV20-1,many,TRBJ2-1,TGCAGTGCAACAACTAGCGGCAATGAGCAGTTCTTC,CSATTSGNEQFF
TRBD1,TRBV2,NA,TRBJ1-5,TGTGCCAGCAGCAACCCGGGACAGGGGGACTCCAATCAGCCCCAGCATTTT,CASSNPGQGDSNQPQHF
NA,TRBV6-5,many,TRBJ2-7,TGTGCCAGCAGTTACTCGACAGGATACGAGCAGTACTTC,CASSYSTGYEQYF
TRBD1,TRBV20-1,many,TRBJ2-7,TGCAGTGCTAGAGATGGAGGACAGGGAAGATCCTACGAGCAGTACTTC,CSARDGGQGRSYEQYF
NA,TRBV7-3,many,TRBJ2-2,TGTGCCAGCAGCCCGGGGGGGTGGGGGACAGCGAACACCGGGGAGCTGTTTTTT,CASSPGGWGTANTGELFF
TRBD1,TRBV6-2/TRBV6-3,many,TRBJ1-5,TGTGCCAGCAGTGACTCCGGGACAGGGTGGGGTCAGCCCCAGCATTTT,CASSDSGTGWGQPQHF
TRBD1,TRBV9,many,TRBJ2-5,TGTGCCAGCAGCCCCGAGGGGACAGTCCGAGAGACCCAGTACTTC,CASSPEGTVRETQYF
TRBD2,TRBV6-1,many,TRBJ2-1,TGTGCCAGCAGTGTGACTAGCGGCTACAATGAGCAGTTCTTC,CASSVTSGYNEQFF
NA,TRBV6-1,NA,TRBJ1-2,TGTGCCAGCTCCATGAGGGGAGACTATGGCTACACCTTC,CASSMRGDYGYTF
NA,TRBV19,NA,TRBJ1-5,TGTGCCAGTAGTATTGTGGCAGGGGATCAGCCCCAGCATTTT,CASSIVAGDQPQHF
TRBD2,TRBV20-1,many,TRBJ2-3,TGCAGTGCTAGCAGGGCTAGCGGGGGGGCTGCAGATACGCAGTATTTT,CSASRASGGAADTQYF
NA,TRBV20-1,many,TRBJ1-5,TGCAGTGGGGTAGGGGGGCGCAATCAGCCCCAGCATTTT,CSGVGGRNQPQHF
TRBD1,TRBV20-1,many,TRBJ2-5,TGCAGTGCTAGCTCCGGGACAGGGGGTCGGGAGACCCAGTACTTC,CSASSGTGGRETQYF
NA,TRBV28,NA,TRBJ2-2,TGTGCCAGCAAACATCCCAGGGGCCCGACCGGGGAGCTGTTTTTT,CASKHPRGPTGELFF
NA,TRBV18,NA,TRBJ2-1,TGTGCCAACTCACAAGGGGTGGGTACCTACAATGAGCAGTTCTTC,CANSQGVGTYNEQFF
NA,TRBV2,many,TRBJ1-6,TGTGCCAGCAGTGACCGGGGGGTGCGTAATTCACCCCTCCACTTT,CASSDRGVRNSPLHF
TRBD1,TRBV7-6,many,TRBJ2-3,TGTGCCAGCAGTATAGGGACAGGGGAACGCACAGATACGCAGTATTTT,CASSIGTGERTDTQYF
NA,TRBV28,NA,TRBJ2-7,TGTGCCAGCAGCCCCCTGTCAACTCAGATCTACGAGCAGTACTTC,CASSPLSTQIYEQYF
NA,TRBV7-3,many,TRBJ2-3,TGTGCCAGCAGCTTAATGGTGGGGCCCCCGGGACTGAGGGGAGATACGCAGTATTTT,CASSLMVGPPGLRGDTQYF
NA,TRBV7-4,NA,TRBJ2-2,TGTGCCAGCAGCTGGACTCCCAACACCGGGGAGCTGTTTTTT,CASSWTPNTGELFF
NA,TRBV3-1,many,TRBJ1-6,TGTGCCAGCAGCCAAGCGGGGAACTCACCCCTCCACTTT,CASSQAGNSPLHF
NA,TRBV7-3,NA,TRBJ2-7,TGTGCCAGCAGCGCTTCTATAACGGGGGGCCGCAATGAGCAGTACTTC,CASSASITGGRNEQYF
TRBD1,TRBV6-1,many,TRBJ2-7,TGTGCCAGCACCCGGGGACAGGGGACCTACGAGCAGTACTTC,CASTRGQGTYEQYF
TRBD2,TRBV3-1,few,TRBJ2-5,TGTGCCAGCAGGCCTGCCCTCAGCGCGGGAGGTCTAGAGACCCAGTACTTC,CASRPALSAGGLETQYF
NA,TRBV6-1,many,TRBJ1-5,TGTGCCACCCTGCGGGGTTCGGGCAATCAGCCCCAGCATTTT,CATLRGSGNQPQHF
NA,TRBV19,few,TRBJ1-6,TGTGCCAGCAGGCAGAATTATAATTCACCCCTCCACTTT,CASRQNYNSPLHF
NA,TRBV27,many,TRBJ1-6,TGTGCCAGCAGTTCTGGGGATTGGAGAGCCCTTGGAAATTCACCCCTCCACTTT,CASSSGDWRALGNSPLHF
NA,TRBV3-1,many,TRBJ2-7,TGTGCCAGCCAGTCGGGCTCCTACGAGCAGTACTTC,CASQSGSYEQYF
TRBD1,TRBV20-1,many,TRBJ2-3,TGCAGTGCTTGGACTGGGACAGACCCAACAATCACAGATACGCAGTATTTT,CSAWTGTDPTITDTQYF
NA,TRBV5-1,many,TRBJ2-7,TGCGCCAGCACCGTACAGGGCAGTTCGAGGGAGCAGTACTTC,CASTVQGSSREQYF
TRBD1,TRBV28,NA,TRBJ2-5,TGTGCCAGCAGCTTAGCAGGGGGCCGGTACCAAGAGACCCAGTACTTC,CASSLAGGRYQETQYF
TRBD1,TRBV7-9,few,TRBJ2-7,TGTGCCAGCAGTTCCCCGGGACAGGGGTACGAGCAGTACTTC,CASSSPGQGYEQYF
TRBD2,TRBV6-5,many,TRBJ2-7,TGTGCCAGCAGTTACCCCATGCTGGCCCAGCGGGAGATATCCTACGAGCAGTACTTC,CASSYPMLAQREISYEQYF
NA,TRBV30,many,TRBJ1-6,TGTGCCTGGAGTATAACGGTGGCGGGCCCGAGCTCCTATAATTCACCCCTCCACTTT,CAWSITVAGPSSYNSPLHF
NA,TRBV27,many,TRBJ1-5,TGTGCCAGCAGCCTGTCTTATAGCAATCAGCCCCAGCATTTT,CASSLSYSNQPQHF
TRBD2,TRBV13,many,TRBJ2-3,TGTGCCAGCAGCTTAGGGACTAGCCTTAGCACAGATACGCAGTATTTT,CASSLGTSLSTDTQYF
NA,TRBV15,NA,TRBJ2-7,TGTGCCACCAGCAGAGCCTTAGGGGGGGGGAGCTCCTACGAGCAGTACTTC,CATSRALGGGSSYEQYF
NA,TRBV9,NA,TRBJ2-3,TGTGCCAGCAGCGTAGATACAGGGTACCTCACAGATACGCAGTATTTT,CASSVDTGYLTDTQYF
NA,TRBV11-2,many,TRBJ1-2,TGTGCCAGCAGCGACCCGGGTGGTGGGGGCCTCACATATGGCTACACCTTC,CASSDPGGGGLTYGYTF
TRBD2,TRBV19,many,TRBJ2-7,TGTGCCAGTAGTATAGGGACTAGCGGCGAGCAGTACTTC,CASSIGTSGEQYF
TRBD2,TRBV28,NA,TRBJ2-5,TGTGCCAGCACTGACGGGGGGGCTGGGCAAGAGACCCAGTACTTC,CASTDGGAGQETQYF
NA,TRBV24-1,few,TRBJ2-1,TGTGCCACCAGTGTAGGACACGGAGGTGCTCACAATGAGCGGTTCTTC,CATSVGHGGAHNERFF
NA,TRBV30,many,TRBJ1-1,TGTGCCTGGAGTGGATCCATGAACACTGAAGCTTTCTTT,CAWSGSMNTEAFF
NA,TRBV19,few,TRBJ2-7,TGTGCCAGTAAAGTTGCCGTCAGCTCCTACGAGCAGTACTTC,CASKVAVSSYEQYF
NA,TRBV4-1,NA,TRBJ2-7,TGCGCCAGCAGCCACTCAACCAGTGAGACTGACGAGCAGTACTTC,CASSHSTSETDEQYF
NA,TRBV30,many,TRBJ1-2,TGTGCCTGGACCCTATGGTGGAGAGGACAGCCCTATGGCTACACCTTC,CAWTLWWRGQPYGYTF
TRBD2,TRBV20-1,few,TRBJ2-3,TGCAGTGCTAGAGATATTGGCGGGAGAACAGATACGCAGTATTTT,CSARDIGGRTDTQYF
NA,TRBV27,many,TRBJ1-5,TGTGCCAGCAGTTTATACGCGACGGCATATAGCAATCAGCCCCAGCATTTT,CASSLYATAYSNQPQHF
NA,TRBV7-2,many,TRBJ1-4,TGTGCCAGCAGGGCCGCGGGGGCAACTAATGAAAAACTGTTTTTT,CASRAAGATNEKLFF
NA,TRBV5-5,few,TRBJ2-1,TGTGCCAGCAGCTTGGCGGGACCTACCCCCTCGGCTGGGCAGTTCTTC,CASSLAGPTPSAGQFF
NA,TRBV12-3/TRBV12-4,NA,TRBJ1-5,TGTGCCAGCAGTTCTAGCGGGCAGGGGAATCAGCCCCAGCATTTT,CASSSSGQGNQPQHF
NA,TRBV14,many,TRBJ2-7,TGTGCCAGCAGCCCCTGGGGCCAAACCTACGAGCAGTACTTC,CASSPWGQTYEQYF
NA,TRBV6-1,NA,TRBJ2-1,TGTGCCAGCAGCCGTTCGGGGGTGAGCTCCTACAGTGAGCAGTTCTTC,CASSRSGVSSYSEQFF
TRBD1,TRBV6-1,many,TRBJ2-7,TGTGCCAGCAGCCGCCCTCCGGGACAGGGCCTCCCCCAGCAGTACTTC,CASSRPPGQGLPQQYF
NA,TRBV30,NA,TRBJ1-3,TGTGCCTGGAGTGTGTGGAACTCTGGAAACACCATATATTTT,CAWSVWNSGNTIYF
TRBD2,TRBV29-1,many,TRBJ2-7,TGCAGCGTTGGAGTCGGTAGCGGGAGAGACGAGCAGTACTTC,CSVGVGSGRDEQYF
NA,TRBV25-1,many,TRBJ2-7,TGTGCCAGCACACAGACAGGAGTTTCCTACGAGCAGTACTTC,CASTQTGVSYEQYF
NA,TRBV6-1,many,TRBJ1-5,TGTGCCAGCAACCGACCGGAGGGCAATCAGCCCCAGCATTTT,CASNRPEGNQPQHF
NA,TRBV11-2,many,TRBJ1-2,TGTGCCAGCAGCTTAAACCCCCGGAAAGGATATGGCTACACCTTC,CASSLNPRKGYGYTF